The T cell receptor beta chain described here comes from a study of T cells in localized non-small cell lung cancer. This table comes from immunoSEQ multiplex PCR, and its TCRdb copy is limited to in-frame clones, with some not included. The sample holds some 25,000 clones, approximately 90% seen once. For this clone: Its antigen remains unidentified.

Overall study findings and caveats: Adjacent lung was found to contain a median about 62 of the top 100 tumor clones.

The TCR originated in a man aged 40-75 years with stage II lung adenocarcinoma. This material consisted of PBMCs, taken before any cancer treatment.

For the CDR3, the DNA is TGTGCCAGCAGTGACACGAGAAACTATGGCTACACCTTC. It is translated as CASSDTRNYGYTF. This chain connects TRBV2 to TRBJ1-2, with unresolved D. Between the trimmed V and J ends, which lost 3 bases and 2 bases, there was a span of 7 bases. CDR1 is SNHLY and CDR2 is FYNNEI in the germline V gene. The CDR3 runs to 13 residues.